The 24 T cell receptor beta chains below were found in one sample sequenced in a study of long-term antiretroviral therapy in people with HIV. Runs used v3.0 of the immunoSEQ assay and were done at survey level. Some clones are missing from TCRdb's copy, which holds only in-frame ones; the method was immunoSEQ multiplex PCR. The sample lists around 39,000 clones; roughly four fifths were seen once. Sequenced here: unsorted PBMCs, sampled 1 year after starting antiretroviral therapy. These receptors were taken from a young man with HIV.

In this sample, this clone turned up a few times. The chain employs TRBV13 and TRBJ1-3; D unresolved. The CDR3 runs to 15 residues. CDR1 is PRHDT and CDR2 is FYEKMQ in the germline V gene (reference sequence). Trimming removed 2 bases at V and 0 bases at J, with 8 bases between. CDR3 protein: CASSLRQSSGNTIYF. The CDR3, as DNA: TGTGCCAGCAGCTTACGGCAGAGCTCTGGAAACACCATATATTTT.

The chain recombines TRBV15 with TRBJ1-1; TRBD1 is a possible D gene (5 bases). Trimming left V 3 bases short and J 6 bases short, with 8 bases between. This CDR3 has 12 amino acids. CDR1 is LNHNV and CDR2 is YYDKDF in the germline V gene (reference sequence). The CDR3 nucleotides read TGTGCCACCAGCAGCAGACAGTCTGAAGCTTTCTTT. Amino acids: CATSSRQSEAFF.

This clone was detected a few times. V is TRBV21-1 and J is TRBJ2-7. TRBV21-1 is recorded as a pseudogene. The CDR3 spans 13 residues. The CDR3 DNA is TGTGCCAGCTGTCATGGGGGATCCTACGAGCAGTACTTC. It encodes CASCHGGSYEQYF.

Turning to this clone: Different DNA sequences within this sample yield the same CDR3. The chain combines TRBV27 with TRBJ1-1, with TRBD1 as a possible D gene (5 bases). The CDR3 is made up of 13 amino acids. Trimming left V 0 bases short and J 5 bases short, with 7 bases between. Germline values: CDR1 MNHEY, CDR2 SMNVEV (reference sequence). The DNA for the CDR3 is TGTGCCAGCAGTTTATCGGGGGGAACTGAAGCTTTCTTT. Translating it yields CASSLSGGTEAFF.

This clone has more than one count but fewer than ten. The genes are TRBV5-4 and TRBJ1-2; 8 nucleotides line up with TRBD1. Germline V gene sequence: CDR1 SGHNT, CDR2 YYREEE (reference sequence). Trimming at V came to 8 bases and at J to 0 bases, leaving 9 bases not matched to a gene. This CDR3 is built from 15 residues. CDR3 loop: CASEDSGQANYGYTF. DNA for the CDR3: TGTGCCAGTGAAGATTCGGGACAGGCTAACTATGGCTACACCTTC.

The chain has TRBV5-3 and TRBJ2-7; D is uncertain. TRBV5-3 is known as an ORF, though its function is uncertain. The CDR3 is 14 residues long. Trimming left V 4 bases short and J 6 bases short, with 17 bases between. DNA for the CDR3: TGTGCCAGAAGCACCACGACCCCCCCCTCCGAGCAGTACTTC. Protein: CARSTTTPPSEQYF.

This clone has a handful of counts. CDR3 region: CASSHNPSGRAYNEQFF. CDR3 DNA: TGTGCCAGCAGCCACAACCCAAGCGGGAGGGCTTACAATGAGCAGTTCTTC. J is TRBJ2-1 and V is TRBV9, with 10 bases matching TRBD2. Germline V lookup: CDR1 SGDLS, CDR2 YYNGEE. V lost 4 bases to trimming and J lost 4 bases; unmatched junction nucleotides: 11. The CDR3 extends over 17 amino acids.

The CDR3 DNA is TGTGCCAGCAGCCTAACGGCGCAGGGGAATCGCGGCTACACCTTC. Translation: CASSLTAQGNRGYTF. The rearrangement joins TRBV14 to TRBJ1-2, with D maybe TRBD1 (6 bases). The length of the CDR3 is 15 residues. Trimming removed 4 bases from V and 8 bases from J, with 20 bases in between. Germline V CDR1 and CDR2: SGHDN, FVKESK.

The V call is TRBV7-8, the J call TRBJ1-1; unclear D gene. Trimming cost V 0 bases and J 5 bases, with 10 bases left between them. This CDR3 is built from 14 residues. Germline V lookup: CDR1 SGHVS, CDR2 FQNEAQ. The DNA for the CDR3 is TGTGCCAGCAGCTTAGCAGGCTGGGTGACTGAAGCTTTCTTT. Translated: CASSLAGWVTEAFF.

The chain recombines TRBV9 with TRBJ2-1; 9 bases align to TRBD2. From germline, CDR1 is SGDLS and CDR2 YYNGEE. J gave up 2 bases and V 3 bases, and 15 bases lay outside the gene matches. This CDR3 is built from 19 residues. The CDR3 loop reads CASSASFSAGGFTYNEQFF. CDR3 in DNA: TGTGCCAGCAGCGCCTCCTTTTCAGCGGGGGGTTTTACCTACAATGAGCAGTTCTTC.

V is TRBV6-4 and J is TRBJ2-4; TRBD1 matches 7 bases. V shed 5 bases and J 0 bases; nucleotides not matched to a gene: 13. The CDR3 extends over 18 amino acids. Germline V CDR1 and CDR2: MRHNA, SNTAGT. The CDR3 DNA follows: TGTGCCAGCAGTTCCGGGACAAGGGGGCCCATAGCCAAAAACATTCAGTACTTC. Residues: CASSSGTRGPIAKNIQYF.

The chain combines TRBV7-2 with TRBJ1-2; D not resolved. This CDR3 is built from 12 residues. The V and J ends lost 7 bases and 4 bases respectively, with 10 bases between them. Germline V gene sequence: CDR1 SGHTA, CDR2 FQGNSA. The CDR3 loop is CASIPGAYGYTF. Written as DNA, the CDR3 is TGTGCCAGCATACCCGGAGCCTATGGCTACACCTTC.

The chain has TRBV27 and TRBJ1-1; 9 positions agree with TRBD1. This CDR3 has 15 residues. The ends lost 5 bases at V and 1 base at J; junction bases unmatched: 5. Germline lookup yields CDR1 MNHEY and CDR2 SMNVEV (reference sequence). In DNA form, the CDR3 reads TGTGCCAGCAGTACCCGACAGGGGGGGAACACTGAAGCTTTCTTT. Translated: CASSTRQGGNTEAFF.

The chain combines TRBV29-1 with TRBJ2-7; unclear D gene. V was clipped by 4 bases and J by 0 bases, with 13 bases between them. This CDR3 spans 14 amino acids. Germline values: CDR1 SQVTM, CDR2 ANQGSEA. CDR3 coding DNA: TGCAGCGTTGGTCTGCCCCCCAGCTCCTACGAGCAGTACTTC. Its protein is CSVGLPPSSYEQYF.

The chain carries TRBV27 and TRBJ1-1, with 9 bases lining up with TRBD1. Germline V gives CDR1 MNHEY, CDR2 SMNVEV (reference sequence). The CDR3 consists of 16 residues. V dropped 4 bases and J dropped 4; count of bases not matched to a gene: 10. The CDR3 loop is CASSSGQGRLGTEAFF. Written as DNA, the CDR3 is TGTGCCAGCAGTTCGGGACAGGGTCGTTTGGGCACTGAAGCTTTCTTT.

The CDR3 sequence: CASSFDGTGGEKLFF. Written as DNA, the CDR3 is TGTGCCAGCAGTTTCGACGGGACAGGGGGCGAAAAACTGTTTTTT. This chain joins TRBV27 and TRBJ1-4; 12 bases line up with TRBD1. Germline assignment: CDR1 MNHEY and CDR2 SMNVEV (reference sequence). This CDR3 spans 15 amino acids. The trim removed 3 bases at V and 8 bases at J, leaving 4 bases unmatched. Filled out from reference TRBV27 and TRBJ1-4, the complete variable domain reads EAQVTQNPRYLITVTGKKLTVTCSQNMNHEYMSWYRQDPGLGLRQIYYSMNVEVTDKGDVPEGYKVSRKEKRNFPLILESPSPNQTSLYFCASSFDGTGGEKLFFGSGTQLSVL.

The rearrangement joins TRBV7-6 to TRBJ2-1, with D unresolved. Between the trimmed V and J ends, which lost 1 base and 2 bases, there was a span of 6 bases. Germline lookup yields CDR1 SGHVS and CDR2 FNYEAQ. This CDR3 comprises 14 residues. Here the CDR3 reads CASSLVSPYNEQFF. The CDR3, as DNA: TGTGCCAGCAGCTTAGTTTCCCCCTACAATGAGCAGTTCTTC.

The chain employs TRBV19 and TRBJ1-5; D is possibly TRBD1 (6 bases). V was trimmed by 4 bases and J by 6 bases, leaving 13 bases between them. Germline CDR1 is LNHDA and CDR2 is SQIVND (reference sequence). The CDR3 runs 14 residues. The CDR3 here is CASSTRGSFQPQHF. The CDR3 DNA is TGTGCCAGTAGTACCAGGGGTAGTTTTCAGCCCCAGCATTTT. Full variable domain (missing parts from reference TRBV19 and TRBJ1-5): DGGITQSPKYLFRKEGQNVTLSCEQNLNHDAMYWYRQDPGQGLRLIYYSQIVNDFQKGDIAEGYSVSREKKESFPLTVTSAQKNPTAFYLCASSTRGSFQPQHFGDGTRLSIL.

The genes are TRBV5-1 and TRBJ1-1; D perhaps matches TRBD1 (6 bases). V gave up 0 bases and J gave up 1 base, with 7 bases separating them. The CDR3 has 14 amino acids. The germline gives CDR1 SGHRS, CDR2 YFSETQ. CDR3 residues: CASSLGQANTEAFF. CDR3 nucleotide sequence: TGCGCCAGCAGCTTGGGACAGGCGAACACTGAAGCTTTCTTT.

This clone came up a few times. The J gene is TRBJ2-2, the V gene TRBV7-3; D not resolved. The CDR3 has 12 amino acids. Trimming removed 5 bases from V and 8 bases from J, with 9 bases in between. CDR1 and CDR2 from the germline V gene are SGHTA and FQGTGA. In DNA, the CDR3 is TGTGCCAGCAGCCAAAAGTTGGGGGAGCTGTTTTTT. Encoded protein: CASSQKLGELFF.

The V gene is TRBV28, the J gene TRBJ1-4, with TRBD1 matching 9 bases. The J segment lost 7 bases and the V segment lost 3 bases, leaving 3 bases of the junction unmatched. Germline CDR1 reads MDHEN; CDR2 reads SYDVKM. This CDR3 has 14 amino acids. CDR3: CASSFDRGSEKLFF. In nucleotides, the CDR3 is TGTGCCAGCAGTTTCGACAGGGGGAGTGAAAAACTGTTTTTT.

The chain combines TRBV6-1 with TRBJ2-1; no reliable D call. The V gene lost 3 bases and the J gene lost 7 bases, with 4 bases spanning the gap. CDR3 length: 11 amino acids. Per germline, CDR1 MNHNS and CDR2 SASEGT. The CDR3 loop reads CASSDLNEQFF. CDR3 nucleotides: TGTGCCAGCAGTGATCTTAATGAGCAGTTCTTC.

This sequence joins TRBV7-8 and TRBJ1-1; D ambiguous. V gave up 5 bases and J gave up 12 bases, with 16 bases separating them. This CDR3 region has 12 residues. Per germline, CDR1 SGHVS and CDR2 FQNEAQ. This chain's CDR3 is CASSTDRPGTFF. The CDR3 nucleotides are TGTGCCAGCAGCACCGACCGACCTGGGACTTTCTTT.

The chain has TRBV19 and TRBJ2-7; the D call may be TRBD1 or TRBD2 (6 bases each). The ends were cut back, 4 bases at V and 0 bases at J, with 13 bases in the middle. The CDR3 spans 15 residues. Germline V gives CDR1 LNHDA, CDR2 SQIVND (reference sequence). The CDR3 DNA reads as TGTGCCAGTAGTAAGGGGGGCCTTAGCTCCTACGAGCAGTACTTC. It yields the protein CASSKGGLSSYEQYF.